This T cell receptor beta chain is drawn from a study of blood T cell repertoires in COVID-19. Methods used by the authors: For nucleated cells, counts were estimated from reference gene primer amplification. Clones were sequenced by immunoSEQ multiplex PCR, and TCRdb holds only the in-frame ones, with some missing. V and J calls and clone size are copied from that table; D and trimming were computed from the DNA. This table holds 380,000 or so clones, 70% to 90% found once. Enrollees, roughly 18 to 89 years old, lived in about two dozen US areas. Sample: PBMCs or T cells enriched from blood (not recorded which). The sequence was obtained from a young man who had recovered from COVID-19.

Written as DNA, the CDR3 is TGCGCCAGCAGTTACCGACAGTCTATAACAGATACGCAGTATTTT. This translates into CASSYRQSITDTQYF. This rearrangement joins TRBV5-1 to TRBJ2-3, with D tentatively TRBD1 (5 bases). CDR1 is SGHRS, CDR2 YFSETQ, per germline. The CDR3 extends over 15 amino acids. Trimming pared 5 bases from V and 3 bases from J, leaving 16 bases between.